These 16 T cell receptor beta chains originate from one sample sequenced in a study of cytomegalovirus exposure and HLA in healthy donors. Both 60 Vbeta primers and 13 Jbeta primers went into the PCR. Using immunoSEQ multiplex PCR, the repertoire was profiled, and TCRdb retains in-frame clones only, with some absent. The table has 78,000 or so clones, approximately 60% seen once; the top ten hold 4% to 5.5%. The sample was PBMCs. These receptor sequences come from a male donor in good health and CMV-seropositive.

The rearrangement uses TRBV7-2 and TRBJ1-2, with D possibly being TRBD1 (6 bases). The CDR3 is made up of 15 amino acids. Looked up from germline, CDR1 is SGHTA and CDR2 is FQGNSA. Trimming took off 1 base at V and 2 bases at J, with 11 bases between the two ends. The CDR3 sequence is CASSLVGQINYGYTF. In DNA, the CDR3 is TGTGCCAGCAGCTTAGTAGGACAGATAAACTATGGCTACACCTTC.

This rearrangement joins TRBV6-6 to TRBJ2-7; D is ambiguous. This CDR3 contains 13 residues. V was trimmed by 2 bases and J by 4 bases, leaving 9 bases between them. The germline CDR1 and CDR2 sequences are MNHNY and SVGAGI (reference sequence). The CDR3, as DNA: TGTGCCAGCAGTTACGAGTTCGGGTACGAGCAGTACTTC. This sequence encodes CASSYEFGYEQYF.

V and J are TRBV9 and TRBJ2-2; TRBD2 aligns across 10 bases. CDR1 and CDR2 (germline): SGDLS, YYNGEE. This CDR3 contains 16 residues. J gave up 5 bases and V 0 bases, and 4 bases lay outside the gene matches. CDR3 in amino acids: CASSVVLAGETGELFF. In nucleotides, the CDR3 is TGTGCCAGCAGCGTAGTCCTAGCGGGAGAGACCGGGGAGCTGTTTTTT.

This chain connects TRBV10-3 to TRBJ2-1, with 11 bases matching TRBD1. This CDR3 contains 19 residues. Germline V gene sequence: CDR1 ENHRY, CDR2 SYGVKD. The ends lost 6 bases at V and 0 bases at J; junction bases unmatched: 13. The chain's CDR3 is CAIRGEDRGLKSSYNEQFF. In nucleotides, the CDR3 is TGTGCCATCAGGGGAGAGGACAGGGGGCTGAAAAGCTCCTACAATGAGCAGTTCTTC.

The DNA for the CDR3 is TGCGCCAGCAGCCAAGGGACAGGAACAAATGAAAAACTGTTTTTT. Protein: CASSQGTGTNEKLFF. The rearrangement links TRBV5-1 to TRBJ1-4; TRBD1 matches 8 bases. This CDR3 has 15 amino acids. V trimming: 4 bases; J trimming: 5 bases; junction bases outside the gene matches: 7. The germline gives CDR1 SGHRS, CDR2 YFSETQ.

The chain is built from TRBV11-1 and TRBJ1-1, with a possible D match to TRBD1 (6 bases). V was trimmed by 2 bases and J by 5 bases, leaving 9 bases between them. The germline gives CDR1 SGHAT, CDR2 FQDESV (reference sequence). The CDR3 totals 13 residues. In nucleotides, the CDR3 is TGTGCCAGCAGCTTATACAGGGAAACTGAAGCTTTCTTT. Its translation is CASSLYRETEAFF.

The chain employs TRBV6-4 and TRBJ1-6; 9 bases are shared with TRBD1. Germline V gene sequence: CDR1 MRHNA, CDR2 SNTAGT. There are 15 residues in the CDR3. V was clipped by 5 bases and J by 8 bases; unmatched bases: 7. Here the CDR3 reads CASSPPGQGDSPLHF. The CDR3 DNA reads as TGTGCCAGCAGTCCCCCGGGACAGGGAGATTCACCCCTCCACTTT.

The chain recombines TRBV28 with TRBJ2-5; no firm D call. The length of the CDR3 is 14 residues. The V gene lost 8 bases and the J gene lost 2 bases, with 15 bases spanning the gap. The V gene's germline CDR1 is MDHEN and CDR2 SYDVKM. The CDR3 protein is CASCLTEFQETQYF. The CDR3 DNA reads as TGTGCCAGCTGCTTAACAGAATTTCAAGAGACCCAGTACTTC.

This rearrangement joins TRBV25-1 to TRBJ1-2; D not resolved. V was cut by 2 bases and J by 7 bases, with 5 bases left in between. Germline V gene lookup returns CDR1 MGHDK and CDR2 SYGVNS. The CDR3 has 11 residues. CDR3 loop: CASSEAGGYTF. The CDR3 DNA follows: TGTGCCAGCAGTGAAGCCGGTGGCTACACCTTC.

CDR3 region: CASSQERDGYTF. CDR3 coding DNA: TGCGCCAGCAGCCAAGAGAGAGATGGCTACACCTTC. J is TRBJ1-2 and V is TRBV4-1, with D unclear. V lost 0 bases to trimming and J lost 6 bases, with 5 bases between them. Germline lookup yields CDR1 MGHRA and CDR2 YSYEKL. CDR3 length equals 12 residues.

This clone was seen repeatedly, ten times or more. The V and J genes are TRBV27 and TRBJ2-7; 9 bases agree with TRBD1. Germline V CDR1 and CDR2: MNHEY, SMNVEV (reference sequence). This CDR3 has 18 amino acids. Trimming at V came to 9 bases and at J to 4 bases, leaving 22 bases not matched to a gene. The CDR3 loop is CARPPKAPGQGLKYEQYF. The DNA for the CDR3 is TGTGCCAGGCCTCCCAAAGCCCCGGGACAGGGATTGAAGTACGAGCAGTACTTC.

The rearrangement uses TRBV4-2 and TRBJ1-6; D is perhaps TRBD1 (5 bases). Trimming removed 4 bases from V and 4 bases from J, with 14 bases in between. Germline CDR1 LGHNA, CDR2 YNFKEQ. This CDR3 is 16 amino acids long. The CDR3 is CASSPLDSAYNSPLHF. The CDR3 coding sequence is TGTGCCAGCAGCCCGCTAGACAGTGCTTATAATTCACCCCTCCACTTT.

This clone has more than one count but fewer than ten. The CDR3 here is CASSLARYEQYF. In nucleotides, the CDR3 is TGTGCCAGCAGCTTGGCTCGCTACGAGCAGTACTTC. V is TRBV5-6 and J is TRBJ2-7; no clear D. Germline-derived CDR1 and CDR2 are SGHDT and YYEEEE. The ends were cut back, 0 bases at V and 3 bases at J, with 4 bases in the middle. The CDR3 runs to 12 residues.

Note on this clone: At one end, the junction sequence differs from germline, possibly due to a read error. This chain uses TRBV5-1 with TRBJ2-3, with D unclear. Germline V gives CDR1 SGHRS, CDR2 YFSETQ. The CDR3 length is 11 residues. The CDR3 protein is CASSLGLRIRF. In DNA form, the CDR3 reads TGCGCCAGCAGCTTGGGGCTTCGAATCCGCTTT.

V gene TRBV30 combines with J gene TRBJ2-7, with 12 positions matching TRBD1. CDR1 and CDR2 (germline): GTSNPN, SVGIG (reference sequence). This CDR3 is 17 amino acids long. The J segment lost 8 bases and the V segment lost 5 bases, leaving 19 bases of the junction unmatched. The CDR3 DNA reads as TGTGCCTGGGACAGCACGGGGACAGGGGGCCTGTTACGAAAGCAGTACTTC. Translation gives CAWDSTGTGGLLRKQYF.

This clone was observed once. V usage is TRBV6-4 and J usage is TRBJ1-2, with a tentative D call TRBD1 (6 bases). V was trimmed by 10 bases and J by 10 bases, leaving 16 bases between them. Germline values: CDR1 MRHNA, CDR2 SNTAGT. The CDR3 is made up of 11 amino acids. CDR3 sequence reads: CATSQGGYYTF. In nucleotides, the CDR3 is TGTGCCACTTCACAGGGCGGGTACTACACCTTC.